The entry below describes one T cell receptor beta chain. Its antigen specificity is not known. One base away there is no much larger clone; base qualities are not given. The data stem from a study of cytomegalovirus exposure and HLA in healthy donors (dated by TCRdb to about 2017). Regarding the complete study: An earlier analysis of approximately 600 of the donors reported 250 to 300 Gb of sequence data and more than 90 million unique TCR beta sequences from about 180 million T cells. Every repertoire in the discovery cohort had been generated on one and the same sequencing platform. Typing coverage differed by locus: A, B, C, DRB1 and DQB1 were typed in roughly 620-640 donors, DQA1 in roughly 500, DPA1 in some 600, and DPB1 in 472. In an earlier analysis of roughly 600 of the donors, high-throughput TCR beta sequencing was used to judge whether each TCR beta V gene segment behaved as functional or pseudogenic. The study combined high-throughput TCR immunosequencing, statistical association of individual TCRs with disease status, and machine learning to predict cytomegalovirus infection status. HLA typing covered class I and class II loci at four-digit resolution. An early release covering 550 to 700 HLA-typed donors comprised about 300 gigabases of sequencing data and roughly 85 million unique TCR sequences. Among 350 to 400 genotyped donors of the cohort, an average of 235,054 unique TCR beta nucleotide sequences were sequenced per donor, about a sixth of them non-productive. Using immunosequencing, the study profiled T cell repertoires from fewer than 700 subjects and related those repertoires to cytomegalovirus serostatus. A later genetic analysis took genome-wide SNP genotypes for about three fifths of the 666 donors and used that subset as a discovery cohort. A separate validation cohort of roughly 120 different subjects was used in addition to the roughly 700-subject first cohort. The study aimed to test whether cataloging public T cell receptors could reveal signatures of past pathogen exposure. Rather than drawing on any new phenotypic data, the later analysis identified candidate immune exposures from TCR beta sequences and the way those sequences occurred across donors. Donor age, sex, ethnicity and CMV serostatus were collected together with the repertoire data. A handful of DR-DQ haplotypes were handled as single units for association and clustering because linkage in the cohort was strong. A later analysis re-analyzed previously published TCR beta repertoires from 660 or so donors and added high-resolution HLA genotyping to study TCR occurrence patterns. Of the roughly 390 genotyped donors, approximately 82% fell in the genetic ancestry cluster associated with self-reported Caucasian donors. General findings and caveats noted by the study authors: Correlated functional status among segregating V segments might reflect linkage disequilibrium, but an unknown experimental factor could not be ruled out. Specific HLA alleles were associated with around 18,000 TCR beta sequences at a false discovery rate of 0.05 in a later analysis. Across donors, most TCR sequences were observed very rarely, whereas some public TCRs were present in many individuals. Sequencing depth was assumed to be roughly uniform across donors in the presence/absence analyses, though that assumption may not hold. The study listed 164 TCR beta chains as associated with cytomegalovirus. Because some donors lacked HLA typing at each locus, the association tests relied only on the typed subset. Broadly in line with IMGT annotations, most TCR beta V segments showed up in productive rearrangements about 87% or about 30% of the time in an earlier analysis of approximately 600 of the donors. The cohort was sequenced for TCR beta chains only, and without alpha or paired-chain data the features that could be detected were limited. A further reported finding was that TCR beta sequences accurately predicted the HLA-A and HLA-B alleles for most subjects in the first cohort. In a later genetic analysis, fewer N-insertions in productive TCRs were reported among donors in an Asian-associated ancestry cluster than the roughly 700-donor mean. A cluster of highly shared sequence variants was judged likely to represent a technical artifact of the sequencing pipeline. In a later analysis, TCR association rates were found to vary across HLA loci, with the most associated TCRs seen for DRB1 alleles and the fewest for HLA-C alleles. In a later genetic analysis, a missense DCLRE1C variant was associated with V-gene and J-gene trimming of TCR beta chains, and the association was replicated in an independent cohort. The classifier was reported to diagnose cytomegalovirus status with high specificity and sensitivity in both the original and validation cohorts. According to a later analysis, most CMV-associated TCR beta chains appeared to be HLA-restricted, and the HLA associations seemed to be driven largely by CMV exposure. Strong co-occurrence of HLA alleles, especially DR and DQ, made assigning TCR associations to individual alleles difficult. Compared with equally common non-associated chains, HLA-associated TCR beta chains in a later analysis were more clonally expanded and had lower generation probabilities. A later analysis reported that several top co-occurrence clusters appeared linked to parvovirus B19, influenza, CMV and Epstein-Barr virus. Some IMGT-functional V segments, including TRBV6-2 and TRBV6-3, could not be told apart with the 87-base-pair reads, so those segments were excluded. A few of the identified cytomegalovirus-associated TCR beta chains were confirmed in vitro to be specific for cytomegalovirus antigens. Approximately 16 rarely observed V segments, including chromosome 9 orphons, were excluded from the earlier analysis of almost 600 of the donors because counts were too low. The authors suggested that the approach could potentially be generalized to other disease states and immunological phenotypes. Immune exposure information for the cohort was limited to CMV serostatus.

The receptor library was made with the immunoSEQ multiplex PCR assay. A mixture of 60 forward primers for TCR Vbeta segments and 13 reverse primers for TCR Jbeta segments was used in the multiplex PCR. A multiplex PCR assay on genomic DNA amplified the CDR3 region of rearranged TCR beta genes. The Illumina HiSeq System was used to sequence the amplified TCR beta libraries as 87-base-pair reads. Per the source publication's procedure: In a later analysis, some 80 million unique TCR beta chains were counted across the roughly 700 repertoires, and about 9.9 million of these chains were shared by at least two donors. Raw reads were error-corrected and collapsed into unique sequences by a nearest-neighbor algorithm in which closely related sequences were merged to remove PCR and sequencing errors. To assign V, D and J gene segments, CDR3 sequences were aligned to IMGT reference sequences. For a sequence to be retained, a match of at least six nucleotides was required to both a V gene segment and a J gene segment. Rearrangements were classified as productive when the CDR3 lacked stop codons and remained in frame with V and J, and all other rearrangements were classified as non-productive. CDR3 was defined according to IMGT convention as the region running from the second conserved V-encoded cysteine to the conserved J-encoded phenylalanine. In an earlier analysis of 587 of the donors, sequences lacking an unambiguous match to a single V gene segment were excluded. An earlier analysis of over 450 of the donors classified V segments as functional when productive rearrangements were above 56.7% and as segregating when the standard deviation between donors was above 5%. A statistical classification framework was developed to diagnose cytomegalovirus status using the catalog of TCR beta chain sequences. In a later analysis, V and J genes were assigned by comparing TCR nucleotide sequences against IMGT/GENE-DB human TR gene sequences. Using the TCRdist pipeline, a later analysis assigned CDR3 sequences along with most-parsimonious VDJ recombination scenarios. A later analysis defined each TCR beta chain by its CDR3 amino acid sequence plus V-gene family, and excluded reads lacking a unique V-gene family. To address suspected cross-contamination and a sequencing artifact, a later analysis removed around 590 highly shared, low-generation-probability nucleotide sequences. For each public chain, a later analysis derived a clonal expansion index from normalized ranks of inferred template counts within each repertoire. A later analysis computed generation probabilities with a VDJ recombination model fitted to out-of-frame rearrangements, and checked the results against IGoR. In a later analysis, TCR-TCR, TCR-HLA and TCR-CMV co-occurrence was scored with hypergeometric tests, and a repertoire-size bias correction was applied to TCR pairs. In a later analysis, false discovery rates were estimated by permuting HLA or CMV assignments 20 times. In a later analysis, co-occurring TCRs were grouped using DBSCAN, and TCRdist sequence similarity was added for clustering within HLA-allele-positive subsets. Co-occurrence clustering excluded repertoires with fewer than 30,000 or more than 120,000 public chains, plus five with anomalous nucleotide sharing. TCRdb holds this immuneACCESS table with in-frame rearrangements only. Some clones are missing; in checked studies, unresolved V genes explain under half, and the rest has no known cause. V, J and clone size were drawn from that table, and D and trimming were deduced from the DNA. This sample comprises 80,000 to 95,000 clones, over 75% of them detected only once. Of the sample, approximately 5.7% falls within the top ten clones.

CDR1 is given as ENHRY and CDR2 as SYGVKD, both from the germline V gene. From the cysteine through the phenylalanine, the CDR3 covers 15 amino acids. Only the CDR3 DNA is retained, 45 bases long and in frame from the first base. Germline trimming: 4 bases from V, 1 base from J; junction bases outside gene matches: 5. The cohort was made up of around 720 healthy bone marrow donors. All cohort members were sampled while nominally healthy, although unrecorded immune exposures were likely present. The donor tested CMV seronegative, placing the donor among the 352 seronegative members of the cohort. Each donor provided a peripheral blood sample, and peripheral blood mononuclear cells were used for TCR beta sequencing. Genomic DNA extraction from the blood cell samples was performed with the Qiagen DNeasy Blood Extraction Kit.

The sequence was obtained from a female donor in good health and CMV-seronegative. The sequenced sample consisted of PBMCs. In this chain, TRBV10-3 is recombined with TRBJ2-7; TRBD2 agrees with 9 junctional bases. This receptor carries the CDR3 CAISGDAGGSYEQYF. Read as DNA, the sequence is TGTGCCATCAGTGGTGATGCGGGAGGGTCCTACGAGCAGTACTTC.